The 19 T cell receptor beta chains below all came from one sample that was sequenced in a study of blood T cell repertoires in COVID-19. Clones were read by immunoSEQ multiplex PCR, and TCRdb kept only the in-frame ones, dropping some. This table has fewer than 250,000 clones, around four fifths appearing once. Sequencing used PBMCs or T cells enriched from blood (not recorded which). The receptor set was obtained from a middle-aged woman who had been exposed to COVID-19.

The rearrangement links TRBV19 to TRBJ1-3; D is unclear. CDR3 length: 14 residues. From germline, CDR1 is LNHDA and CDR2 SQIVND (reference sequence). Trimming left V 3 bases short and J 2 bases short, with 8 bases between. DNA of the CDR3: TGTGCCAGTAGTATCTCGGGAACTGGAAACACCATATATTTT. It codes for CASSISGTGNTIYF. Together with reference TRBV19 and TRBJ1-3, the CDR3 gives the full variable domain: DGGITQSPKYLFRKEGQNVTLSCEQNLNHDAMYWYRQDPGQGLRLIYYSQIVNDFQKGDIAEGYSVSREKKESFPLTVTSAQKNPTAFYLCASSISGTGNTIYFGEGSWLTVV.

The chain couples TRBV7-9 to TRBJ1-2; D is ambiguous. The V and J ends lost 5 bases and 8 bases respectively, with 12 bases between them. This CDR3 contains 12 residues. CDR1 is SEHNR, CDR2 FQNEAQ, per germline (reference sequence). CDR3 coding DNA: TGTGCCAGCAGCCCTCTTGATGGCGGCTACACCTTC. Protein product: CASSPLDGGYTF.

The V and J genes are TRBV19 and TRBJ2-3, with a possible D match to TRBD1 (7 bases). The CDR3 is made up of 15 amino acids. Germline values: CDR1 LNHDA, CDR2 SQIVND (reference sequence). Trimming pared 5 bases from V and 0 bases from J, leaving 12 bases between. CDR3 coding DNA: TGTGCCAGTAGTGCGACAGGGACTAGCACAGATACGCAGTATTTT. Amino acids: CASSATGTSTDTQYF. The variable domain in full, with the rest retrieved from reference TRBV19 and TRBJ2-3, is DGGITQSPKYLFRKEGQNVTLSCEQNLNHDAMYWYRQDPGQGLRLIYYSQIVNDFQKGDIAEGYSVSREKKESFPLTVTSAQKNPTAFYLCASSATGTSTDTQYFGPGTRLTVL.

The chain has TRBV10-3 and TRBJ2-1; 14 nucleotides align to TRBD2. V lost 7 bases, J lost 8 bases, and 10 bases stayed unmatched. The CDR3 has 16 amino acids. The germline gives CDR1 ENHRY, CDR2 SYGVKD. The CDR3 DNA follows: TGTGCCATCACCGATTTCGGGACTAGCGGGGGCTATGAGCAGTTCTTC. Encoded protein: CAITDFGTSGGYEQFF.

The chain combines TRBV3-1 (or the pseudogene TRBV3-2) with TRBJ1-6; 10 bases map to TRBD1. The CDR3 consists of 15 residues. The V and J ends lost 1 base and 9 bases, in that order; junction bases with no gene match: 3. Germline V gene data show CDR1 as LGHDT and CDR2 as YNNKEL (reference sequence). In DNA form, the CDR3 reads TGTGCCAGCAGCCAAGCCGGGACAGGGGTTTCACCCCTCCACTTT. Protein: CASSQAGTGVSPLHF.

The gene calls are TRBV2 and TRBJ1-6, with D hard to call. The V gene's germline CDR1 is SNHLY and CDR2 FYNNEI. V dropped 4 bases and J dropped 5 bases, with 6 bases sitting between them. CDR3 size: 13 residues. CDR3 coding DNA: TGTGCCAGCAGTGCAGAAAATAATTCACCCCTCCACTTT. Translating it yields CASSAENNSPLHF.

The J gene is TRBJ1-1, the V gene TRBV7-9, with TRBD1 identical over 7 bases. The CDR3 is 14 residues long. The trim removed 5 bases at V and 5 bases at J, leaving 8 bases unmatched. Germline assignment: CDR1 SEHNR and CDR2 FQNEAQ (reference sequence). The CDR3 is CASSAQQGQTEAFF. CDR3 nucleotides: TGTGCCAGCAGCGCACAACAGGGGCAGACTGAAGCTTTCTTT.

V usage is TRBV20-1 and J usage is TRBJ2-3; possibly TRBD1 for D (6 bases). Germline CDR1 reads DFQATT; CDR2 reads SNEGSKA (reference sequence). Trimming pared 6 bases from V and 6 bases from J, leaving 10 bases between. The CDR3 covers 11 residues. As DNA, the CDR3 is TGCAGTGCAGCAACAGGGGATACGCAGTATTTT. This translates into CSAATGDTQYF.

The chain has TRBV7-2 and TRBJ2-1; D is perhaps TRBD2 (6 bases). Per germline, CDR1 SGHTA and CDR2 FQGNSA. V lost 5 bases, J lost 2 bases, and 13 bases lay in between. The CDR3 extends over 15 amino acids. CDR3 nucleotide sequence: TGTGCCAGCAGCCCCCGGGGGAATACCTACAATGAGCAGTTCTTC. Amino acids: CASSPRGNTYNEQFF.

In its sample, this clone was seen many times. The V and J genes are TRBV6-5 and TRBJ2-3, with D perhaps matching TRBD2 (5 bases). The CDR3 is 16 residues long. Germline V gene data show CDR1 as MNHEY and CDR2 as SVGAGI. Trimming pared 0 bases from V and 4 bases from J, leaving 14 bases between. The CDR3 DNA sequence: TGTGCCAGCAGTTACTCGGGGAGCTGGCGCGCAGATACGCAGTATTTT. Translating it yields CASSYSGSWRADTQYF.

The rearrangement joins TRBV6-5 to TRBJ2-5; maybe TRBD1 (5 bases). The CDR3 sequence is 14 residues long. With 8 bases removed from V and 4 bases from J, the gap between germline ends came to 17 bases. Germline lookup yields CDR1 MNHEY and CDR2 SVGAGI. DNA of the CDR3: TGTGCCAGCCAGCTTCTCGACAGTCGAGAGACCCAGTACTTC. Translating it yields CASQLLDSRETQYF.

The rearrangement uses TRBV18 and TRBJ2-1; 10 bases match TRBD2. CDR3 length equals 15 residues. Germline lookup yields CDR1 KGHSH and CDR2 LQKENI. J gave up 7 bases and V 2 bases, and 5 bases lay outside the gene matches. Here the CDR3 DNA reads TGTGCCAGCTCACCAGAAGCGGGGGGGCAAAATGAGCAGTTCTTC. Translating gives CASSPEAGGQNEQFF.

In nucleotides, the CDR3 is TGCGCCAGCAGCTTGGCAGGGGTCCAAGAGACCCAGTACTTC. Its translation: CASSLAGVQETQYF. This chain joins TRBV5-1 and TRBJ2-5; TRBD1 is a possible D gene (6 bases). CDR1 and CDR2 (germline): SGHRS, YFSETQ. The CDR3 length is 14 residues. V lost 0 bases and J lost 1, with 7 bases in between. Using reference TRBV5-1 and TRBJ2-5 for the parts outside the CDR3, the full variable domain is KAGVTQTPRYLIKTRGQQVTLSCSPISGHRSVSWYQQTPGQGLQFLFEYFSETQRNKGNFPGRFSGRQFSNSRSEMNVSTLELGDSALYLCASSLAGVQETQYFGPGTRLLVL.

DNA for the CDR3: TGTGCCAGCAGTGACTGGGGGGGGAATTCACCCCTCCACTTT. It yields the protein CASSDWGGNSPLHF. The chain recombines TRBV6-4 with TRBJ1-6; tentatively, D is TRBD1 (5 bases). Trimming stripped 1 base from V and 7 bases from J, with 8 bases between. The CDR3 contains 14 residues. In germline, CDR1 is MRHNA, CDR2 SNTAGT.

The chain combines TRBV20-1 with TRBJ2-7; D ambiguous. The CDR3 has 9 amino acids. The V and J ends lost 6 bases and 13 bases respectively, with 13 bases between them. Germline CDR1 reads DFQATT; CDR2 reads SNEGSKA (reference sequence). CDR3 residues: CSAEAYRYF. The CDR3 DNA is TGCAGTGCCGAGGCGTACCGTTACTTC.

This chain joins TRBV4-2 and TRBJ2-1, with 11 bases identical to TRBD2. The CDR3 is 16 residues long. The ends lost 4 bases at V and 8 bases at J; junction bases unmatched: 10. CDR1 LGHNA and CDR2 YNFKEQ come from the germline V gene. CDR3 DNA: TGTGCCAGCAGCCCAGTAGCGGGGGGGCCCGGGTATGAGCAGTTCTTC. This codes for CASSPVAGGPGYEQFF.

This chain connects TRBV28 to TRBJ1-6, with 10 bases fitting TRBD1. Germline loops: CDR1 MDHEN, CDR2 SYDVKM. The V gene end was trimmed by 4 bases and the J gene end by 8 bases; junction bases not matched to a gene: 5. This CDR3 has 15 residues. The CDR3 nucleotides are TGTGCCAGCAGTTCCGGGACAGGGGCAGATTCACCCCTCCACTTT. It specifies CASSSGTGADSPLHF.

The chain employs TRBV4-1 and TRBJ1-1, with D unclear. Trimming pared 3 bases from V and 0 bases from J, leaving 11 bases between. The CDR3 totals 15 residues. Germline V CDR1 and CDR2: MGHRA, YSYEKL. The CDR3 coding sequence is TGCGCCAGCAGCCATACGGGGAGCATGAACACTGAAGCTTTCTTT. It translates to CASSHTGSMNTEAFF.

The J gene is TRBJ2-2, the V gene TRBV5-1; no definite D call. Germline lookup yields CDR1 SGHRS and CDR2 YFSETQ. The CDR3 length is 11 residues. Trimming pared 2 bases from V and 7 bases from J, leaving 3 bases between. In nucleotides, the CDR3 is TGCGCCAGCAGCTTCGGCGGGGAGCTGTTTTTT. It translates to CASSFGGELFF.